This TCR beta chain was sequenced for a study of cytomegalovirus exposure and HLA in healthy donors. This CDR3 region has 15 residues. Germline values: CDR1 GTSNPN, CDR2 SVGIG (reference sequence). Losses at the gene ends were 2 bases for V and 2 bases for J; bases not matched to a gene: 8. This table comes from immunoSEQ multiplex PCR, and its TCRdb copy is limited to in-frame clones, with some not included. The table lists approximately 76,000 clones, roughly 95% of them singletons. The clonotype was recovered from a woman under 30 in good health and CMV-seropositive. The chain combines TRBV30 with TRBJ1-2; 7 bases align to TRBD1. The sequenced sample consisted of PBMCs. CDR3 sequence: CAWSLDGTANYGYTF. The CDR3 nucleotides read TGTGCCTGGAGTTTGGACGGGACAGCCAACTATGGCTACACCTTC.